The rows below give T cell receptor beta chains drawn from one sample of a study of memory CD4+ T cells and cytomegalovirus serostatus. Here immunoSEQ multiplex PCR was the method, and the copy in TCRdb shows in-frame clones only, minus some. The data show some 58,000 clones, 60% to 80% seen once. The specimen was memory CD4+ T cells from blood. Receptor source: an adult in good health and CMV-seronegative. CDR3s include the opening cysteine and the closing phenylalanine or tryptophan. The D gene is left open where the match is weak. Rows give clone size only sometimes, using once, few, many, or a class for an expanded clone.

size,J,D,V,CDR3,DNA
NA,TRBJ1-2,NA,TRBV18,CASSPTDNYGYTF,TGTGCCAGCTCACCAACAGATAACTATGGCTACACCTTC
NA,TRBJ2-2,TRBD2,TRBV6-5,CASNPGLAVGPELFF,TGTGCCAGCAATCCGGGACTAGCGGTAGGCCCGGAGCTGTTTTTT
NA,TRBJ2-1,TRBD2,TRBV6-1,CASSPHLAAYNEQFF,TGTGCCAGCAGCCCGCACCTAGCGGCATACAATGAGCAGTTCTTC
NA,TRBJ1-2,TRBD1,TRBV5-1,CASSLTGSNYGYTF,TGCGCCAGCAGCCTGACAGGGTCTAACTATGGCTACACCTTC
NA,TRBJ2-7,NA,TRBV10-3,CAISDRDEGLYEQYF,TGTGCCATCAGTGACAGGGACGAGGGGTTATACGAGCAGTACTTC
NA,TRBJ2-1,TRBD1,TRBV6-5,CASIPGQGARNEQFF,TGTGCCAGCATCCCAGGACAGGGGGCGCGTAATGAGCAGTTCTTC
NA,TRBJ2-7,NA,TRBV7-9,CASRSGTQTYEQYF,TGTGCCAGCAGGTCGGGGACACAAACCTACGAGCAGTACTTC
NA,TRBJ2-6,NA,TRBV4-2,CASSQGTGANVLTF,TGTGCCAGCAGCCAGGGGACTGGGGCCAACGTCCTGACTTTC
once,TRBJ2-7,TRBD1,TRBV6-6,CASSYGPGQEDYEQYF,TGTGCCAGCAGTTACGGCCCGGGACAGGAAGACTACGAGCAGTACTTC
NA,TRBJ1-5,NA,TRBV28,CASSGQFNQPQHF,TGTGCCAGCAGTGGACAGTTCAATCAGCCCCAGCATTTT
NA,TRBJ2-1,NA,TRBV7-9,CASSLRPNEQFF,TGTGCCAGCAGCTTAAGACCGAATGAGCAGTTCTTC
NA,TRBJ2-2,NA,TRBV30,CAWIPTGGGNTGELFF,TGTGCCTGGATCCCTACGGGAGGGGGCAACACCGGGGAGCTGTTTTTT
NA,TRBJ2-3,TRBD2,TRBV9,CASRPGAGGRSTDTQYF,TGTGCCAGCAGGCCGGGAGCGGGGGGTCGGAGCACAGATACGCAGTATTTT
NA,TRBJ2-7,TRBD1,TRBV14,CASSWSDRGYTEQYF,TGTGCCAGCAGCTGGAGTGACAGGGGATATACCGAGCAGTACTTC
NA,TRBJ2-5,TRBD1,TRBV2,CASSPGQGGWETQYF,TGTGCCAGCAGCCCAGGACAGGGGGGATGGGAGACCCAGTACTTC
NA,TRBJ2-5,TRBD1,TRBV28,CASSPALGTGGETQYF,TGTGCCAGCAGTCCAGCCCTCGGGACAGGGGGAGAGACCCAGTACTTC
NA,TRBJ2-1,TRBD2,TRBV28,CASRLAGSSYNEQFF,TGTGCCAGCAGGCTAGCGGGGAGCTCCTACAATGAGCAGTTCTTC
NA,TRBJ2-3,NA,TRBV10-3,CAISRGAVGLAQYF,TGTGCCATCAGTAGGGGGGCTGTAGGCTTAGCGCAGTATTTT
NA,TRBJ2-7,TRBD2,TRBV9,CASSVSLADGGYEQYF,TGTGCCAGCAGCGTAAGCCTAGCGGACGGGGGCTACGAGCAGTACTTC
NA,TRBJ2-7,NA,TRBV6-6,CASSYSTPYEQYF,TGTGCCAGCAGTTACTCGACTCCCTACGAGCAGTACTTC
NA,TRBJ1-2,NA,TRBV28,CASRAEYGYTF,TGTGCCAGCAGGGCGGAATATGGCTACACCTTC
NA,TRBJ1-1,TRBD1,TRBV29-1,CSARTGWTEAFF,TGCAGCGCCAGGACAGGATGGACTGAAGCTTTCTTT
NA,TRBJ1-1,TRBD1,TRBV7-9,CASSYQGAGGLQAFF,TGTGCCAGCAGCTACCAGGGGGCTGGAGGTCTACAAGCTTTCTTT